This T cell receptor (beta chain) stems from a study of T cells in Graves' hyperthyroidism and ophthalmopathy. Whole-study findings and limits: Blood also held most thyroid clonotypes expanded beyond 0.001.

The sample holds many counts of this clonotype. Its target is not known. The PBMCs studied were ones that came from roughly 9.1 ml fresh peripheral blood. RNA transcripts served as the template for amplifying TCR beta CDR3 regions. HTBI primers drove first-round RT-PCR of the TCR CDR3. TCRdb processed the multiplex PCR reads anew with MiXCR; each CDR3 protein has one entry. Seen here are over 200,000 distinct CDR3 sequences, 15% to 20% observed once, and the top ten hold under 65%. The sample was blood. The receptor comes from a man in his fifties or sixties with Graves' hyperthyroidism.

CDR3 bases: TGCGCCAGCAGCATACAGGGGAATGAGCAGTTCTTC. It encodes CASSIQGNEQFF. This chain joins TRBV5-1 and TRBJ2-1; 7 positions agree with TRBD1. Trimming cost V 4 bases and J 7 bases; bases outside gene matches: 2. CDR1 is SGHRS and CDR2 is YFSETQ in the germline V gene. This CDR3 has 12 residues.